This is a list of T cell receptor beta chains from one sample in a study of T cell repertoires in cytomegalovirus infection. TCRdb reanalysed the reads using MiXCR and keeps one entry per CDR3 protein. The data show roughly 110,000 distinct CDR3 sequences, with around 31% seen just once and 40% to 45% held by the top ten. Their target antigens are unknown. The sequencing used CD8+ T cells from cultured PBMCs, collected from culture after CMV antigen stimulation. These receptors all stem from a human donor in good health (CMV status not recorded). Some clones in this sample may be carry-over from other donors' samples. Each CDR3 is given with its conserved first and last residue. Each record gives: CDR3 length, D gene, J gene, V gene, clone size, CDR3 protein, CDR3 DNA. The D gene is left open where the match is weak. Clone sizes are given selectively: once, few, many, or a class where the clone is expanded.

>13|NA|TRBJ2-7|TRBV7-9|many
CASTTGIAYEQYF
TGTGCCAGCACTACAGGGATTGCCTACGAGCAGTACTTC
>12|NA|TRBJ2-2|TRBV7-8|few
CASMGGGGELFF
TGTGCCAGCATGGGGGGCGGCGGGGAGCTGTTTTTT
>12|NA|TRBJ2-3|TRBV2|few
CASRAPTDTQYF
TGTGCCAGCAGGGCCCCCACAGATACGCAGTATTTT
>17|NA|TRBJ2-3|TRBV7-9|few
CASSLVTAAMGRDTQYF
TGTGCCAGCAGCTTAGTTACGGCCGCCATGGGTCGAGATACGCAGTATTTT
>17|TRBD2|TRBJ2-1|TRBV4-3|few
CASSQDRQRGLSNEQFF
TGCGCCAGCAGCCAAGATCGGCAGCGGGGGTTAAGTAATGAGCAGTTCTTC
>16|TRBD1|TRBJ1-1|TRBV28|NA
CASRDGTGGMNTEAFF
TGTGCCAGCAGGGACGGGACAGGGGGCATGAACACTGAAGCTTTCTTT
>14|NA|TRBJ2-7|TRBV5-1|NA
CASSGRDSPYEQYF
TGCGCCAGCAGCGGGAGGGACAGCCCCTACGAGCAGTACTTC
>13|NA|TRBJ2-7|TRBV29-1|few
CSVDKGEFDEQYF
TGCAGCGTTGATAAGGGGGAATTCGACGAGCAGTACTTC
>16|TRBD2|TRBJ2-3|TRBV7-8|NA
CASSLVSGGHTDTQYF
TGTGCCAGCAGCTTAGTTAGCGGGGGCCACACAGATACGCAGTATTTT
>13|NA|TRBJ2-7|TRBV6-1|NA
CASSEAQGTEQYF
TGTGCCAGCAGTGAAGCCCAGGGGACCGAGCAGTACTTC
>14|NA|TRBJ2-3|TRBV4-1|NA
CASSPVSPTDTQYF
TGCGCCAGCAGCCCAGTAAGTCCCACAGATACGCAGTATTTT
>11|NA|TRBJ2-7|TRBV10-3|NA
CAIRGDYEQYF
TGTGCCATCAGGGGGGACTACGAGCAGTACTTC
>14|TRBD2|TRBJ2-4|TRBV12-3/TRBV12-4|large
CASSFGGGGDIQYF
TGTGCCAGCAGTTTTGGCGGGGGTGGGGACATTCAGTACTTC
>16|TRBD2|TRBJ2-1|TRBV11-3|NA
CASSPGGLANYNEQFF
TGTGCCAGCAGCCCCGGGGGACTAGCCAATTACAATGAGCAGTTCTTC
>14|TRBD1|TRBJ2-7|TRBV7-8|many
CASTVGTGGYEQYF
TGTGCCAGCACCGTTGGCACAGGGGGGTACGAGCAGTACTTC
>17|TRBD2|TRBJ2-1|TRBV19|once
CASSIDTSASSYNEQFF
TGTGCCAGTAGTATTGATACTAGCGCGAGCTCCTACAATGAGCAGTTCTTC
>16|NA|TRBJ2-3|TRBV20-1|NA
CSATERVGYFTDTQYF
TGCAGTGCAACAGAGAGGGTGGGATATTTTACAGATACGCAGTATTTT
>13|NA|TRBJ1-1|TRBV4-1|few
CASTLPGDTEAFF
TGCGCCAGCACCTTACCGGGGGACACTGAAGCTTTCTTT
>15|TRBD2|TRBJ2-1|TRBV7-6|few
CASSLVAGGFNEQFF
TGTGCCAGCAGCTTAGTAGCGGGGGGGTTCAATGAGCAGTTCTTC
>16|NA|TRBJ2-7|TRBV5-1|many
CASSFTGGEGPYEQYF
TGCGCCAGCAGCTTCACCGGCGGCGAGGGACCCTACGAGCAGTACTTC
>15|NA|TRBJ2-7|TRBV7-2|few
CASSLGLGSSYEQYF
TGTGCCAGCAGCTTAGGGTTGGGAAGCTCCTACGAGCAGTACTTC
>12|TRBD2|TRBJ2-1|TRBV12-3/TRBV12-4|NA
CASKQRGDEQFF
TGTGCCAGCAAGCAGCGGGGGGACGAGCAGTTCTTC